This T cell receptor beta chain emerged from a study of T cell responses to AZD1222 COVID-19 vaccine. Germline V gene data show CDR1 as MDHEN and CDR2 as SYDVKM. V lost 5 bases and J lost 4, with 11 bases in between. This CDR3 region has 13 residues. TCRdb's table, derived via immunoSEQ multiplex PCR, lists solely in-frame clones and lacks some. The sample lists some 97,000 clones, 88% seen once, with about 1.7% in the top ten. The material sequenced was peripheral blood, taken on day 0 of AZD1222 vaccination. V usage is TRBV28 and J usage is TRBJ1-2; D is perhaps TRBD1 (5 bases). This TCR derives from an adult in good health. In DNA, the CDR3 is TGTGCCAGCAGTCAGGGACGAATCTATGGCTACACCTTC. It is translated as CASSQGRIYGYTF.